A single T cell receptor (beta chain) is shown here with its context. Its specificity is not known. These data are taken from a study of Ad26.COV2.S vaccination and SARS-CoV-2 variants. Clones were sequenced by immunoSEQ multiplex PCR, and TCRdb holds only the in-frame ones, with some missing. The data show over 110,000 clones, roughly 88% seen once. Between the trimmed V and J ends, which lost 1 base and 10 bases, there was a span of 17 bases. Germline CDR1 PRHDT, CDR2 FYEKMQ (reference sequence). The CDR3 has 16 amino acids. General study results and limits: Possibly, TCR breadth and depth analyses underestimated total T cell responses. Vaccinated individuals (as opposed to placebo recipients) had higher spike-specific TCR breadth. Participants given vaccine showed non-spike TCR breadth similar to that of placebo recipients. Spike-specific responses of CD8+ and CD4+ T cells were reported to display substantial breadth after vaccination.

The chain is built from TRBV13 and TRBJ1-6; TRBD1 is a possible D gene (5 bases). This specimen consisted of peripheral blood, obtained after recovery from COVID-19. The receptor was isolated from a human donor who had recovered from COVID-19. The CDR3: CASSLEYGGRNSPLHF. The CDR3 bases are TGTGCCAGCAGCTTAGAGTATGGGGGTCGGAACTCACCCCTCCACTTT.